The clone carrying this T cell receptor beta chain has just one count. The sample belongs to a study of T cell changes during pregnancy in multiple sclerosis. V was trimmed by 4 bases and J by 11 bases, leaving 24 bases between them. From germline, CDR1 is LNHDA and CDR2 SQIVND (reference sequence). There are 16 residues in the CDR3. Clones were sequenced by immunoSEQ multiplex PCR, and TCRdb holds only the in-frame ones, with some missing. Of around 130,000 clones in the sample, about 96% were seen once. The sequences come from peripheral blood, collected after pregnancy. V gene TRBV19 combines with J gene TRBJ2-1, with D perhaps matching TRBD1 (7 bases). The clonotype originates from a female donor with multiple sclerosis, enrolled in a pregnancy study. CDR3 sequence (DNA): TGTGCCAGTAGTACCCAGGGGGGTTGGAGGGGAAACCAGCAGTTCTTC. This codes for CASSTQGGWRGNQQFF.